Listed below are T cell receptor beta chains from one sample, sequenced in a study of blood T cells in healthy people across ages. TCRdb independently ran MiXCR on the 5' RACE reads; one entry per CDR3 protein. The data show about 830,000 distinct CDR3 sequences, 58% seen once. Sample: blood. These receptors came from a man aged 25-45 years in good health. Both conserved end residues are part of each CDR3.

TRBV29-1 CSVMTAGANVLTF
TRBV12-3/TRBV12-4 CASSRGLAATYEQYF
TRBV29-1 CSVGTGETYEQYF
TRBV6-5 CASSQDPTREQYF
TRBV24-1 CATSDSPSGGGFYNEQFF
TRBV24-1 CATSAQRRRGFSYEQYF
TRBV7-9 CATSGTGGFSYNEQFF
TRBV28 CASSRDRGLVDTQYF
TRBV6-1 CASSEWGATNEKLFF
TRBV10-1 CASSDSGIYNEQFF
TRBV4-3 CASSQEGRGGVDEQYF
TRBV4-2 CASSHEVSYEQYF
TRBV12-3/TRBV12-4 CASSSGIGPVHGYF
TRBV18 CASSPATGHANYGYTF
TRBV7-2 CASSPEQFF
TRBV7-2 CASSSGSGRIHEQYF
TRBV6-6 CASSYSSGGVYNEQFF
TRBV12-3/TRBV12-4 CASSSSYRDTGKSPDTQYF
TRBV7-9 CASSRNPPGGWYGYTF
TRBV29-1 CSAQSWANTEAFF
TRBV6-4 CASPVRGEREAFF
TRBV10-3 CVISGARYQYEQYF
TRBV29-1 CSFRLGGVNEQFF
TRBV6-5 CASSPYRGGANVLTF
TRBV12-3/TRBV12-4 CASSWIEHFVNQPQHF
TRBV6-6 CASSYLTSARETQYF
TRBV12-3/TRBV12-4 CASKPSTDTQYF